The rows below give T cell receptor beta chains drawn from one sample of a study of blood T cell repertoires in COVID-19. Sequenced by immunoSEQ multiplex PCR; TCRdb stores in-frame clones only, minus some. The data hold more than 120,000 clones, with roughly 82% observed a single time. The sequencing sample was made of peripheral blood. These receptors were obtained from a human donor in a cohort sampled during active COVID-19. Both conserved end residues are part of each CDR3. The D gene is left open where the match is weak. Only part of the rows carry a size: once, few, many, or a class if the clone is expanded.

CDR3nt	CDR3aa	abundance	v_gene	j_gene	d_gene
TGCGCCAGCAGCTGGGGACTACCTCCTGAGACCCAGTACTTC	CASSWGLPPETQYF	once	TRBV5-1	TRBJ2-5	TRBD2
TGTGCCAGCAGCCCCAACAGGGGGGGCACTGAAGCTTTCTTT	CASSPNRGGTEAFF	.	TRBV27	TRBJ1-1	TRBD1
TGTGCCAGCAGCCAAGACAGGATGAACACTGAAGCTTTCTTT	CASSQDRMNTEAFF	.	TRBV4-2	TRBJ1-1	.
TGTGCCAGCAGCTCGGGACAGGGCGGAGGCACTGAAGCTTTCTTT	CASSSGQGGGTEAFF	.	TRBV11-1	TRBJ1-1	TRBD1
TGTGCCAGCAGTTACTCGAGCGACAGGGTAGGGTCACCCCTCCACTTT	CASSYSSDRVGSPLHF	once	TRBV6-6	TRBJ1-6	TRBD1
TGTGCCAGCAGTTACCATAAAGGGGGCAAGTCGGAATATGGCTACACCTTC	CASSYHKGGKSEYGYTF	.	TRBV28	TRBJ1-2	TRBD1
TGTGCCAGCAGTGAAGACTGGGGGGTACGGCCCCAGCATTTT	CASSEDWGVRPQHF	once	TRBV6-1	TRBJ1-5	.
TGTGCCAGCAGTAAACAGCTTAACAATCAGCCCCAGCATTTT	CASSKQLNNQPQHF	.	TRBV28	TRBJ1-5	.
TGTGCCAGCAGCACAGGGGGCGTTATGAACACTGAAGCTTTCTTT	CASSTGGVMNTEAFF	.	TRBV3-1/TRBV3-2	TRBJ1-1	TRBD1
TGTGCCAGCAGCTTACGGATAGCGGGATACAATGAGCAGTTCTTC	CASSLRIAGYNEQFF	.	TRBV7-3	TRBJ2-1	TRBD2
TGCGCCAGCAGCTTAGGCCTAGCGGGTGCCCGGGAAGATACGCAGTATTTT	CASSLGLAGAREDTQYF	.	TRBV5-1	TRBJ2-3	TRBD2
TGTGCCAGCAAGGGACAGGACCAAAATTCACCCCTCCACTTT	CASKGQDQNSPLHF	.	TRBV28	TRBJ1-6	TRBD1
TGTGCCAGCAGCTTAGGGCACCAAGCCAAAAACATTCAGTACTTC	CASSLGHQAKNIQYF	once	TRBV7-6	TRBJ2-4	.
TGTGCCAGCAGCTTAGATCTTACGGGACAGGGTCAGTTCTTC	CASSLDLTGQGQFF	.	TRBV7-2	TRBJ2-1	TRBD1
TGTGCCAGTCGACTAGCGGGAGAGGTAGAGACCCAGTACTTC	CASRLAGEVETQYF	.	TRBV19	TRBJ2-5	TRBD2
TGTGCCAGCGGACTAAGCTCCTACGAGCAGTACTTC	CASGLSSYEQYF	once	TRBV28	TRBJ2-7	.
TGTGCCAGCAGCCCCCCCCCGACTAGCGGGGGGCGGGTTCCTCGTGAGCAGTTCTTC	CASSPPPTSGGRVPREQFF	.	TRBV7-9	TRBJ2-1	TRBD2
TGTGCCAGCACTGAACGGAGGGAGACCCAGTACTTC	CASTERRETQYF	once	TRBV2	TRBJ2-5	.
TGCGCCAGCAGCTTGGGGCAGCGGGACGGGTACAATGAGCAGTTCTTC	CASSLGQRDGYNEQFF	few	TRBV5-1	TRBJ2-1	TRBD2
TGTGCCAGCAGCTACAGGGGTAGCAATCAGCCCCAGCATTTT	CASSYRGSNQPQHF	.	TRBV2	TRBJ1-5	TRBD1
TGCAGCGTAACAGGGGGCGCGAACAATGAGCAGTTCTTC	CSVTGGANNEQFF	.	TRBV29-1	TRBJ2-1	TRBD1
TGTGCCAGCAGCGTAGCACAGGGTCGGGGTGAAAAACTGTTTTTT	CASSVAQGRGEKLFF	.	TRBV9	TRBJ1-4	.
TGTGCCAGCAGCCAGAGACTAGCGGGAACAGATACGCAGTATTTT	CASSQRLAGTDTQYF	once	TRBV14	TRBJ2-3	TRBD2
TGTGCCAGCAACGACAGGGGTCTTTCTGGAAACACCATATATTTT	CASNDRGLSGNTIYF	.	TRBV10-3	TRBJ1-3	TRBD1
TGTGCCAGCAGCTTAATCACAGGGGGCCGCGCCGGGGAGCTGTTTTTT	CASSLITGGRAGELFF	.	TRBV7-9	TRBJ2-2	TRBD1
TGTGCCAGCAGTTACTCCCGGGCGACTAACTACGAGCAGTACTTC	CASSYSRATNYEQYF	few	TRBV6-5	TRBJ2-7	.
TGTGCCAGCAGCTCCCTTCCGCGGCACCAAGACAATGAGCAGTTCTTC	CASSSLPRHQDNEQFF	.	TRBV5-5	TRBJ2-1	.
TGTGCCAGCAGCGTTGACCGGGGGGCAACCGGGGAGCTGTTTTTT	CASSVDRGATGELFF	.	TRBV11-1	TRBJ2-2	.
TGTGCCAGCAGTCTTCGGGGAAACACCGGGGAGCTGTTTTTT	CASSLRGNTGELFF	once	TRBV2	TRBJ2-2	.
TGTGCCAGCAGCCCTAACCGACTAGCGGGAATCACAGATACGCAGTATTTT	CASSPNRLAGITDTQYF	.	TRBV3-1/TRBV3-2	TRBJ2-3	TRBD2
TGTGCCAGCAGTGCAGGCACAGATACGCAGTATTTT	CASSAGTDTQYF	.	TRBV11-2	TRBJ2-3	.
TGCGCCAGCAGTTTGGGAGGGGGCCGAGCAGATACGCAGTATTTT	CASSLGGGRADTQYF	.	TRBV5-1	TRBJ2-3	.
TGTGCCAGCAGCGTAGCGGGGGGTGAGGGTGAAAAACTGTTTTTT	CASSVAGGEGEKLFF	.	TRBV9	TRBJ1-4	.
TGTGCCAGTAGTATCGGACTAGCGGATTACAATGAGCAGTTCTTC	CASSIGLADYNEQFF	.	TRBV19	TRBJ2-1	TRBD2
TGTGCCAGCAGCTGGGGACAGGGGGACACAGATACGCAGTATTTT	CASSWGQGDTDTQYF	.	TRBV7-9	TRBJ2-3	TRBD1
TGTGCCAGTAGCTTGGGAGGACACTCTAATGAAAAACTGTTTTTT	CASSLGGHSNEKLFF	.	TRBV19	TRBJ1-4	.
TGTGCCAGCAGGAAACAGCCGAACACTGAAGCTTTCTTT	CASRKQPNTEAFF	once	TRBV12-3/TRBV12-4	TRBJ1-1	.
TGTGCCAGCAGCCAAGGACAGGTTAATGGAAACACCATATATTTT	CASSQGQVNGNTIYF	few	TRBV11-2	TRBJ1-3	TRBD1
TGTGCCAGCAGTTACTCGAGCGGGGGAAGCACAGATACGCAGTATTTT	CASSYSSGGSTDTQYF	.	TRBV6-5	TRBJ2-3	TRBD2